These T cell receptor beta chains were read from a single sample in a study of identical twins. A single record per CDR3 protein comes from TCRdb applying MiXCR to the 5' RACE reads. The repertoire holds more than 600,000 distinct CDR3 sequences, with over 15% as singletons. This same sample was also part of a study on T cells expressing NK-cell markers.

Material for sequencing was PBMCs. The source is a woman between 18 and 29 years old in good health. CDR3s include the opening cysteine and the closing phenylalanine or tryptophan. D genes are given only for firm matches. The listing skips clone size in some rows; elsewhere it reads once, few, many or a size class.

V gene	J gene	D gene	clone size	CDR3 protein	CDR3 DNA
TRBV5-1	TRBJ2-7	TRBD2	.	CASSKAGEDEQYF	TGCGCCAGCAGCAAAGCGGGAGAGGACGAGCAGTACTTC
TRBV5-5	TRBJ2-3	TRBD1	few	CASSQTGYGTDTQYF	TGTGCCAGCAGCCAGACAGGGTATGGCACAGATACGCAGTATTTT
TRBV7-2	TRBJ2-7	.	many	CASSSGLGYEQYF	TGTGCCAGCAGCTCCGGCCTAGGCTACGAGCAGTACTTC
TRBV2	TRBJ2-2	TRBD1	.	CASRQGAGELFF	TGTGCCAGCCGACAGGGGGCCGGGGAGCTGTTTTTT
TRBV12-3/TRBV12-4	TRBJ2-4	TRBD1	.	CASSEGQKNIQYF	TGTGCCAGCAGTGAGGGACAGAAAAACATTCAGTACTTC
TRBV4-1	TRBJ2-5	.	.	CASSQERFQETQYF	TGCGCCAGCAGCCAAGAACGGTTCCAAGAGACCCAGTACTTC
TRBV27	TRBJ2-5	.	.	CASSRDLEGTQYF	TGTGCCAGCAGTCGGGACCTAGAAGGGACCCAGTACTTC
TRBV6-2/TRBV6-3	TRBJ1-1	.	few	CASRWAGNTEAFF	TGTGCCAGCCGGTGGGCGGGGAACACTGAAGCTTTCTTT
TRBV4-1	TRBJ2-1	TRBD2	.	CASSQTPVAGGPVVHNEQFF	TGCGCCAGCAGCCAGACACCAGTAGCGGGGGGCCCTGTTGTACACAATGAGCAGTTCTTC
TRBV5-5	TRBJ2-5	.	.	CASSFQTGEETQYF	TGTGCCAGCAGCTTTCAGACTGGCGAAGAGACCCAGTACTTC
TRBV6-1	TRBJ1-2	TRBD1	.	CAGGQGYGYTF	TGTGCCGGTGGACAGGGGTATGGCTACACCTTC
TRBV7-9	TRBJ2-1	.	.	CASTRGALNEQFF	TGTGCCAGCACGCGCGGGGCCCTCAATGAGCAGTTCTTC
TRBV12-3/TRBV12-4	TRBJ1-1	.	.	CASSQHGTEAFF	TGTGCCAGCAGTCAACATGGCACTGAAGCTTTCTTT
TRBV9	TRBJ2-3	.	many	CASSAQTGTQYF	TGTGCCAGCAGCGCCCAGACAGGAACGCAGTATTTT
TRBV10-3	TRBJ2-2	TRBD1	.	CAISPDRGGSGELFF	TGTGCCATCAGTCCGGACAGGGGCGGTTCCGGGGAGCTGTTTTTT
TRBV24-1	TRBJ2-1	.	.	CATGGRGAEQFF	TGTGCCACCGGCGGCCGGGGTGCTGAGCAGTTCTTC
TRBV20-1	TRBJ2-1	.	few	CSARVLSQSYNEQFF	TGCAGTGCTAGAGTGCTCAGCCAATCCTACAATGAGCAGTTCTTC
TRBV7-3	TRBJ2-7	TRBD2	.	CASSPSGGMYEQYF	TGTGCCAGCAGCCCTAGCGGGGGGATGTACGAGCAGTACTTC
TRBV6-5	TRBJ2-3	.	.	CASRDLTDTQYF	TGTGCCAGCAGGGACCTCACAGATACGCAGTATTTT
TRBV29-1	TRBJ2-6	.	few	CSVPLGGTGANVLTF	TGCAGCGTTCCCCTGGGGGGAACCGGGGCCAACGTCCTGACTTTC
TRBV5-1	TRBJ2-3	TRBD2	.	CASSLGTSPDTQYF	TGCGCCAGCAGCTTGGGGACTAGCCCAGATACGCAGTATTTT
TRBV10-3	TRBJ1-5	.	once	CAIVGRSNQPQHF	TGTGCCATCGTTGGTAGGAGCAATCAGCCCCAGCATTTT
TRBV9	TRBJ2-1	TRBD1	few	CASSVAGTGSYNEQFF	TGTGCCAGCAGCGTCGCCGGGACAGGGTCCTACAATGAGCAGTTCTTC
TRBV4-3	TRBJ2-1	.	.	CASSSGRDNEQFF	TGCGCCAGCAGCTCGGGACGCGACAATGAGCAGTTCTTC
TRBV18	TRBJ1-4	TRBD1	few	CASSPNRGGDEKLFF	TGTGCCAGCTCACCAAACAGGGGTGGTGATGAAAAACTGTTTTTT
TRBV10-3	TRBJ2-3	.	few	CAIRDRSTDTQYF	TGTGCCATCAGGGACAGATCCACAGATACGCAGTATTTT
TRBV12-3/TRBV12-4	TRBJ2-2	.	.	CASSFTQGYTGELFF	TGTGCCAGCAGTTTTACCCAGGGGTACACCGGGGAGCTGTTTTTT
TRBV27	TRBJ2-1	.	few	CASSPRATSGNEQFF	TGTGCCAGCAGTCCGAGGGCCACGTCTGGCAATGAGCAGTTCTTC
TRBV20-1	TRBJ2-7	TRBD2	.	CSASRTSGSREQYF	TGCAGTGCTTCACGGACTAGCGGGAGCCGGGAGCAGTACTTC
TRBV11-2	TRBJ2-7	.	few	CASSLVSNEQYF	TGTGCCAGCAGCTTAGTCTCTAACGAGCAGTACTTC
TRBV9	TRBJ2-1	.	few	CASSVAKGSQEWPHNEQFF	TGTGCCAGCAGCGTAGCTAAGGGGAGTCAAGAGTGGCCCCACAATGAGCAGTTCTTC
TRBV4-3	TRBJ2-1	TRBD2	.	CASSRLAPAGGEFF	TGCGCCAGCAGCCGACTAGCGCCAGCCGGTGGGGAGTTCTTC
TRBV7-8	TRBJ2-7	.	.	CASSLVPAAEQYF	TGTGCCAGCAGCTTAGTTCCTGCTGCCGAGCAGTACTTC
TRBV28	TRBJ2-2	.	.	CASRPNRGGTGELFF	TGTGCCAGCAGACCCAACAGGGGAGGCACCGGGGAGCTTTTTTTT
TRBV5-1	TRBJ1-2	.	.	CASSMDGDNYGYTF	TGCGCCAGCAGCATGGACGGAGATAACTATGGCTACACCTTC
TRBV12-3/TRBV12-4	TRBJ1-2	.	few	CASSFKGMGYGYTF	TGTGCCAGCAGTTTCAAGGGGATGGGCTATGGCTACACCTTC
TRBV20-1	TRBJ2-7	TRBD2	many	CSARESSGRAYEQYF	TGCAGTGCTAGAGAATCCAGCGGGAGGGCCTACGAGCAGTACTTC